The 8 T cell receptor beta chains reported below all come from one sample, sequenced in a study of blood T cells in healthy people across ages (dated by TCRdb to about 2015). Libraries were made using 5' RACE. For sequencing, an Illumina HiSeq 2500 was employed. A second PCR of roughly 6 to 12 cycles was performed with a sample-barcoded 5' primer and a J-beta primer mix. TCRdb cleaned the public reads at Q25 with fastp, built clones with MiXCR and kept in-frame beta chains. Every CDR3 protein is listed once, alongside the most common genes and DNA of its rows. This sample has over a million distinct CDR3 sequences in its table, and around 55% of those were observed once. The biggest ten clones account for about 6.3% of the sample. The sequenced sample consisted of blood. The receptor set was obtained from a young man in good health.

This chain uses TRBV5-1 with TRBJ2-7; 8 nucleotides agree with TRBD1. Germline lookup yields CDR1 SGHRS and CDR2 YFSETQ. J lost 5 bases, V lost 4 bases, and 14 bases had no gene match. The CDR3 has 16 residues. CDR3 in DNA: TGCGCCAGCAGCAGAAATGGACAGGGCCCTGACCACGAGCAGTACTTC. Its protein product is CASSRNGQGPDHEQYF.

A few counts support this clonotype. This may come from a read error, since a much larger clone is one base off. The chain links TRBV7-2 to TRBJ2-1, with D possibly being TRBD2 (6 bases). Germline V lookup: CDR1 SGHTA, CDR2 FQGNSA. The CDR3 consists of 16 residues. Between the trimmed V and J ends, which lost 5 bases and 7 bases, there was a span of 21 bases. For the CDR3, the DNA is TGTGCCAGCAGCCAATACGACAGCGGGTGGGGGAATGAGCAGTTCTTC. It yields the protein CASSQYDSGWGNEQFF. The full variable domain, rest sourced from reference TRBV7-2 and TRBJ2-1, is GAGVSQSPSNKVTEKGKDVELRCDPISGHTALYWYRQSLGQGLEFLIYFQGNSAPDKSGLPSDRFSAERTGGSVSTLTIQRTQQEDSAVYLCASSQYDSGWGNEQFFGPGTRLTVL.

This chain joins TRBV6-2 or TRBV6-3 and TRBJ1-4, with a possible D match to TRBD1 (6 bases). Trimming shortened V by 2 bases and J by 5 bases, and 9 bases separated the two germline ends. CDR1 and CDR2 from the germline V gene are MNHEY and SVGEGT. This CDR3 has 14 residues. The CDR3 nucleotides are TGTGCCAGCAGTTACAGGGGGAGAAATGAAAAACTGTTTTTT. This translates into CASSYRGRNEKLFF.

The gene calls are TRBV4-1 and TRBJ1-1, with D tentatively TRBD1 (5 bases). V gave up 1 base and J gave up 6 bases, with 15 bases separating them. The CDR3 runs 15 residues. Germline lookup yields CDR1 MGHRA and CDR2 YSYEKL. CDR3 region: CASSQGWGTAAEAFF. As DNA, the CDR3 is TGCGCCAGCAGCCAAGGATGGGGGACGGCGGCTGAAGCTTTCTTT.

The rearrangement uses TRBV4-2 and TRBJ2-7; 7 nucleotides align to TRBD2. CDR3 length: 13 amino acids. V lost 5 bases, J lost 10 bases, and 11 bases stayed unmatched. CDR1 LGHNA and CDR2 YNFKEQ come from the germline V gene. CDR3 residues: CASSSGLVGAQYF. Here the CDR3 DNA reads TGTGCCAGCAGCTCAGGACTAGTCGGGGCCCAGTACTTC.

This clonotype was counted only a few times. This CDR3 reads CASRRAERSTDTQYF. In DNA, the CDR3 is TGTGCAAGTCGAAGGGCGGAAAGAAGCACAGATACGCAGTATTTT. The V gene is TRBV12-2, the J gene TRBJ2-3; the DNA was not compared with TRBD1, the D call given in the table. TRBV12-2 is listed as a pseudogene. The CDR3 is 15 residues long.

The J gene is TRBJ2-5, the V gene TRBV4-1; D gene unclear. Germline V gene data show CDR1 as MGHRA and CDR2 as YSYEKL. V was trimmed by 0 bases and J by 0 bases, leaving 11 bases between them. This CDR3 region has 16 residues. CDR3 in DNA: TGCGCCAGCAGCCAAGATATCCTCTACAACCAAGAGACCCAGTACTTC. Translated: CASSQDILYNQETQYF.

The rearrangement links TRBV28 to TRBJ2-1; 7 bases map to TRBD1. This CDR3 is built from 13 residues. The J segment lost 10 bases and the V segment lost 6 bases, leaving 9 bases of the junction unmatched. In germline, CDR1 is MDHEN, CDR2 SYDVKM. CDR3 DNA: TGTGCCAGCAGGTCCCAGACAGGGCTAGAGCAGTTCTTC. It specifies CASRSQTGLEQFF.